Below, 15 T cell receptor beta chains from the same sample are listed, as sequenced in a study of blood T cells in healthy people across ages (dated by TCRdb to 2015 to 2017). Library construction relied on 5' RACE. The sequencing machine was an Illumina HiSeq 2500. A second PCR of about 6 to 12 cycles was performed with a sample-barcoded 5' primer and a J-beta primer mix. TCRdb applied fastp at Q25 and MiXCR to the public reads, then kept only in-frame beta chains. Identical CDR3 proteins give one entry, which carries the most common genes and DNA. The sample records some 1.1 million distinct CDR3 sequences, 30% to 40% of which are singletons. The ten largest clonotypes hold 10% to 15% of the sample. The sequenced sample was blood. The receptors were gathered from a man younger than 35 in good health.

J is TRBJ1-1 and V is TRBV12-3 or TRBV12-4, with D unclear. Trimming removed 5 bases at V and 11 bases at J, with 15 bases between. The CDR3 consists of 12 residues. The CDR3 loop is CASSRTSRVAFF. CDR3 bases: TGTGCCAGCAGTCGGACGTCTCGTGTGGCTTTCTTT.

The CDR3 spells CASSEYGADKNTEAFF. CDR3 DNA sequence: TGTGCCAGCAGTGAATACGGGGCAGATAAGAACACTGAAGCTTTCTTT. The chain uses TRBV25-1 and TRBJ1-1; possibly TRBD1 for D (5 bases). V was shortened by 0 bases and J by 1 base, with 12 bases between the two germline ends. There are 16 residues in the CDR3. The germline gives CDR1 MGHDK, CDR2 SYGVNS.

This clonotype was seen a handful of times. The chain links TRBV20-1 to TRBJ1-5; tentatively, D is TRBD1 (5 bases). Germline V gene sequence: CDR1 DFQATT, CDR2 SNEGSKA (reference sequence). V gave up 0 bases and J gave up 5 bases, with 14 bases separating them. The CDR3 runs to 15 residues. CDR3 in DNA: TGCAGTGCTAGAGATCCAGGGTTCGGGTATCAGCCCCAGCATTTT. Amino acids: CSARDPGFGYQPQHF.

The chain combines TRBV3-1 with TRBJ2-5; 7 bases align to TRBD2. The J segment lost 5 bases and the V segment lost 9 bases, leaving 18 bases of the junction unmatched. Germline V gives CDR1 LGHDT, CDR2 YNNKEL (reference sequence). The CDR3 has 16 residues. The CDR3 here is CASAQGFAGVGETQYF. CDR3 nucleotides: TGTGCCAGTGCCCAAGGTTTTGCGGGGGTCGGGGAGACCCAGTACTTC.

V and J are TRBV6-2 or TRBV6-3 and TRBJ2-1; TRBD1 might be the D (6 bases). The V gene lost 6 bases and the J gene lost 4 bases, with 16 bases spanning the gap. The CDR3 is made up of 15 amino acids. Germline V lookup: CDR1 MNHEY, CDR2 SVGEGT. Written as DNA, the CDR3 is TGTGCCAGCAGCTTTGGACAGCAGCAATACAATGAGCAGTTCTTC. This sequence encodes CASSFGQQQYNEQFF.

In this sample, this clonotype turned up a few times. The chain carries TRBV2 and TRBJ1-5; 9 positions agree with TRBD1. Germline assignment: CDR1 SNHLY and CDR2 FYNNEI. The CDR3 is 15 amino acids. With 2 bases clipped from V and 4 bases from J, the junction kept 3 bases outside the gene matches. The CDR3, as DNA: TGTGCCAGCAGTGAAACAGGGGGCCTTAATCAGCCCCAGCATTTT. Translating it yields CASSETGGLNQPQHF.

The chain is built from TRBV27 and TRBJ2-1; the match to TRBD1 covers 7 bases. Trimming cost V 6 bases and J 9 bases; bases outside gene matches: 11. The CDR3 has 14 residues. CDR1 and CDR2 (germline): MNHEY, SMNVEV (reference sequence). The CDR3 spells CASSQPDRASEQFF. The DNA for the CDR3 is TGTGCCAGCAGCCAGCCCGACAGGGCGAGTGAGCAGTTCTTC.

This chain links TRBV27 with TRBJ2-5; D is possibly TRBD1 or TRBD2 (6 bases each). This CDR3 spans 17 amino acids. V was clipped by 5 bases and J by 1 base, with 20 bases between them. From germline, CDR1 is MNHEY and CDR2 SMNVEV (reference sequence). This CDR3 is CASSTGGAGDFQETQYF. The CDR3 DNA reads TGTGCCAGCAGTACCGGCGGGGCAGGGGATTTCCAAGAGACCCAGTACTTC.

The chain uses TRBV4-2 and TRBJ2-7, with TRBD2 matching over 7 bases. CDR3 length: 15 residues. The junction had 10 bases not matched to a gene; V was cut back by 4 bases and J by 4 bases. The germline CDR1 and CDR2 sequences are LGHNA and YNFKEQ. DNA of the CDR3: TGTGCCAGCAGCCGGGGGGGGACCGTAGGTTACGAGCAGTACTTC. Its protein product is CASSRGGTVGYEQYF.

The chain couples TRBV10-3 to TRBJ2-5, with D perhaps matching TRBD2 (6 bases). Trimming took 6 bases from V and 5 from J, leaving 13 bases between them. This CDR3 has 13 amino acids. The germline CDR1 and CDR2 sequences are ENHRY and SYGVKD. The CDR3 here is CAISPGGAETQYF. DNA of the CDR3: TGTGCCATCAGCCCCGGAGGGGCTGAGACCCAGTACTTC.

V gene TRBV20-1 combines with J gene TRBJ2-5; 8 bases line up with TRBD1. There are 16 residues in the CDR3. CDR1 DFQATT and CDR2 SNEGSKA come from the germline V gene (reference sequence). V dropped 0 bases and J dropped 4; count of bases not matched to a gene: 10. CDR3 in amino acids: CSARDSQGTGGETQYF. Here the CDR3 DNA reads TGCAGTGCTAGAGATTCCCAGGGGACAGGTGGAGAGACCCAGTACTTC.

The sample holds a few counts of this clonotype. V gene TRBV6-5 combines with J gene TRBJ1-2; D gene uncertain. Germline CDR1 MNHEY, CDR2 SVGAGI. This CDR3 comprises 15 residues. Deletions cut 5 bases from V and 4 bases from J, with 17 bases between. The CDR3 nucleotides are TGTGCCAGCAGTCCCAACTCGGGGAGGTCCTATGGCTACACCTTC. Translation: CASSPNSGRSYGYTF.

The chain uses TRBV6-2 or TRBV6-3 and TRBJ2-4, with D possibly TRBD2 on 6 matching bases. The end of the DNA fits TRBJ2-7 better, so the J call may be wrong. Germline CDR1 is MNHEY and CDR2 is SVGEGT. There are 14 residues in the CDR3. CDR3 sequence: CASRSGVLRHEQYF. CDR3 in DNA: TGTGCCAGCAGATCGGGGGTACTTCGGCACGAGCAGTACTTC.

Here the CDR3 reads CASSESIGGPDFNEQFF. The CDR3, as DNA: TGCGCCAGCAGCGAAAGCATCGGGGGACCCGACTTCAATGAGCAGTTCTTC. V is TRBV5-1 and J is TRBJ2-1, with TRBD2 as a possible D gene (6 bases). The germline gives CDR1 SGHRS, CDR2 YFSETQ. The CDR3 covers 17 residues. V lost 4 bases, J lost 6 bases, and 23 bases lay in between. Complete variable domain (other parts from reference TRBV5-1 and TRBJ2-1): KAGVTQTPRYLIKTRGQQVTLSCSPISGHRSVSWYQQTPGQGLQFLFEYFSETQRNKGNFPGRFSGRQFSNSRSEMNVSTLELGDSALYLCASSESIGGPDFNEQFFGPGTRLTVL.

This sequence joins TRBV5-1 and TRBJ2-1; 8 bases align to TRBD1. Trimming at V came to 0 bases and at J to 5 bases, leaving 4 bases not matched to a gene. The germline V gene encodes CDR1 SGHRS and CDR2 YFSETQ. CDR3 size: 15 residues. CDR3 region: CASSLGTGSNNEQFF. CDR3 sequence (DNA): TGCGCCAGCAGCTTGGGGACAGGGTCTAACAATGAGCAGTTCTTC.